This is a list of T cell receptor beta chains from one sample in a study of beta chain features in type 1 diabetes. The data were produced by immunoSEQ multiplex PCR, yet TCRdb's version contains in-frame clones alone and is incomplete. The table lists some 410,000 clones, approximately 14% of them singletons, with roughly 0.036% in the top ten. Sequencing was done on a sample of naive CD4+ T cells from blood. These receptor sequences come from a man younger than 45 in good health. Each CDR3 is given with its conserved first and last residue. D genes are given only for firm matches. Size is omitted from some rows. Given values are once, few, many or a class for expanded clones.

d_gene	v_gene	j_gene	abundance	CDR3nt	CDR3aa
TRBD1	TRBV7-2	TRBJ2-5	-	TGTGCCAGCAGCTCGACGGGACAGCCTCAAGAGACCCAGTACTTC	CASSSTGQPQETQYF
-	TRBV18	TRBJ2-3	few	TGTGCCAGCTCCTGGACGCAGTTCACAGATACGCAGTATTTT	CASSWTQFTDTQYF
-	TRBV10-3	TRBJ2-3	-	TGTGCCATCATGAGACAGGAGACAGATACGCAGTATTTT	CAIMRQETDTQYF
-	TRBV28	TRBJ2-6	few	TGTGCCAGCAGGGAGGGACGGATCATGCGTTCCCCACTGACTTTC	CASREGRIMRSPLTF
-	TRBV18	TRBJ2-6	few	TGTGCCAGCTCACCGGTGCCGGGGGCGCCTGGGGCCAACGTCCTGACTTTC	CASSPVPGAPGANVLTF
-	TRBV5-1	TRBJ1-1	few	TGCGCCAGCAGCCCTTTGGGCATGATCACTGAAGCTTTCTTT	CASSPLGMITEAFF
-	TRBV6-5	TRBJ2-1	-	TGTGCCAGCAGTTACTCAGGGCGGCCCGACTACAATGAGCAGTTCTTC	CASSYSGRPDYNEQFF
-	TRBV29-1	TRBJ1-2	few	TGCAGCGTTGAAGATCAGAGGCGGACTCTGAGGGGCTACACCTTC	CSVEDQRRTLRGYTF
-	TRBV5-1	TRBJ1-6	-	TGCGCCAGCAGCTGGGGACAACATTCGGCCTCACCCCTCCACTTT	CASSWGQHSASPLHF
TRBD1	TRBV6-5	TRBJ2-7	-	TGTGCCAGCAGCCAGGACAGGGGTTGGTACGAGCAGTACTTC	CASSQDRGWYEQYF
TRBD1	TRBV23-1	TRBJ1-1	many	TGCGCCAGCAGTCACCAGGGACAGATGAACACTGAAGCTTTCTTT	CASSHQGQMNTEAFF
TRBD1	TRBV7-9	TRBJ2-1	-	TGTGCCAGCAGCTCAATAGGGTCACAGGGGGAGCAGTTCTTC	CASSSIGSQGEQFF
-	TRBV2	TRBJ2-6	few	TGTGCCAGCAGGGCCCTCTTAGGCTCTGGGGCCAACGTCCTGACTTTC	CASRALLGSGANVLTF
-	TRBV7-9	TRBJ2-1	-	TGTGCCAGCGGAGGTAGATGGACTTACAATGAGCAGTTCTTC	CASGGRWTYNEQFF
-	TRBV18	TRBJ2-5	few	TGTGCCAGCTCACAGGGGGGAGAGACCCAGTACTTC	CASSQGGETQYF
-	TRBV14	TRBJ2-5	-	TGTGCCAGCAGCCAAGAAAAGCTAGGACCCCTAAGGGAAGAGACCCAGTACTTC	CASSQEKLGPLREETQYF
-	TRBV7-3	TRBJ2-3	-	TGTGCCAGCAGCTTATCCCCTGCCGGCACAGATACGCAGTATTTT	CASSLSPAGTDTQYF
TRBD2	TRBV5-1	TRBJ2-1	-	TGCGCCACCAAGGCGGGAGTAGGTAATGAGCAGTTCTTC	CATKAGVGNEQFF
-	TRBV7-8	TRBJ1-4	few	TGTGCCAGCAGCTTAAGGGTACTGGAAAAACTGTTTTTT	CASSLRVLEKLFF
-	TRBV11-1	TRBJ2-4	-	TGTGCCAGCAGCAACAGCAGGGTGACCAAAAACATTCAGTACTTC	CASSNSRVTKNIQYF
-	TRBV9	TRBJ1-6	few	TGTGCCAGCAGCGGAGAACTGTTACCTAATTCACCCCTCCACTTT	CASSGELLPNSPLHF
-	TRBV30	TRBJ1-2	-	TGTGCCTGGAGTCCAGGACAGTTCTATGGCTACACCTTC	CAWSPGQFYGYTF
TRBD2	TRBV7-6	TRBJ2-7	-	TGTGCCAGCTCCAGCGGGGGGCGAAACGAGCAGTACTTC	CASSSGGRNEQYF
-	TRBV11-3	TRBJ2-6	few	TGTGCCAGCAGCTTATATGGGGCCAACGTCCTGACTTTC	CASSLYGANVLTF
-	TRBV7-9	TRBJ2-3	few	TGTGCCAGCAGCTTACCAACAGATACGCAGTATTTT	CASSLPTDTQYF
-	TRBV9	TRBJ1-1	few	TGTGCCAGCAGCGTAATGTCGTTAAACACTGAAGCTTTCTTT	CASSVMSLNTEAFF
TRBD1	TRBV5-1	TRBJ2-5	-	TGCGCCAGCAGCATACGGACAGGGGAGACCCAGTACTTC	CASSIRTGETQYF
-	TRBV5-4	TRBJ2-6	few	TGTGCCAGCAGCTTGATTTCATCTGGGGCCAACGTCCTGACTTTC	CASSLISSGANVLTF
TRBD1	TRBV5-6	TRBJ2-7	-	TGTGCCAGCTCTCCGGGACAGGGAAGGAAGACCTACGAGCAGTACTTC	CASSPGQGRKTYEQYF